This T cell receptor beta chain emerged from a study of blood T cell repertoires in COVID-19. Study at large: Spain, Italy and the United States supplied samples that represented acute and convalescent COVID-19. From T cells, B-cell-depleted T cells, or PBMCs came the material, which was cDNA or gDNA.

In germline, CDR1 is SGHDT, CDR2 YYEEEE. This CDR3 has 16 amino acids. V dropped 1 base and J dropped 4 bases, with 12 bases sitting between them. In the source study's methods: Researchers report that nucleated cell counts were estimated from reference gene primer amplification. Here immunoSEQ multiplex PCR was the method, and the copy in TCRdb shows in-frame clones only, minus some. The V and J calls and clone size were taken over from that table, and D and trimming were inferred from the DNA. The sample holds about 230,000 clones; approximately 84% are singletons and the top ten take roughly 7.9%. This clone was seen only a few times.

The sequencing sample was made of peripheral blood. The sequence came from a woman of 80 years or more with acute or convalescent COVID-19. The V gene is TRBV5-6, the J gene TRBJ1-6; no firm D call. The CDR3 reads CASSLTRESYNSPLHF. The CDR3 DNA reads TGTGCCAGCAGCTTGACTCGGGAAAGTTATAATTCACCCCTCCACTTT. The full variable domain, completed using reference TRBV5-6 and TRBJ1-6, is DAGVTQSPTHLIKTRGQQVTLRCSPKSGHDTVSWYQQALGQGPQFIFQYYEEEERQRGNFPDRFSGHQFPNYSSELNVNALLLGDSALYLCASSLTRESYNSPLHFGNGTRLTVT.